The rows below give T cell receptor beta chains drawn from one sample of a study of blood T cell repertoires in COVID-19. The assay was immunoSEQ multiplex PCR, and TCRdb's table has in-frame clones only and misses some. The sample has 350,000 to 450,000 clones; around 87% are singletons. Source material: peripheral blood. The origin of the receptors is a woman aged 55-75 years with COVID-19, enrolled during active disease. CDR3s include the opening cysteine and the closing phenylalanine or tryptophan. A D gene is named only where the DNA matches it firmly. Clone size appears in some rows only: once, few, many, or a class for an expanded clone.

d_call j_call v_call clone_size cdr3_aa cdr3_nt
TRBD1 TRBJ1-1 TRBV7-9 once CASSFVPGTVDTEAFF TGTGCCAGCAGCTTCGTCCCCGGGACAGTGGACACTGAAGCTTTCTTT
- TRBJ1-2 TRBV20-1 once CSAPREGGYTF TGCAGTGCCCCCAGGGAAGGAGGCTACACCTTC
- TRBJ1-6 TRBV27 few CASKPGPGQLQRNGSPLHF TGTGCCAGCAAACCCGGGCCCGGACAACTACAAAGAAATGGTTCACCCCTCCACTTT
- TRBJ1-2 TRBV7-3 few CASSPDKNYGYTF TGTGCCAGCAGCCCCGACAAGAACTATGGCTACACCTTC
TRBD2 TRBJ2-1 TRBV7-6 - CASSFRSSGGDDNEQFF TGTGCCAGCAGCTTCCGCAGTAGCGGGGGGGATGACAATGAGCAGTTCTTC
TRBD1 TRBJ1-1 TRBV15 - CATSRSTGEAFF TGTGCCACCAGCAGATCGACAGGGGAAGCTTTCTTT
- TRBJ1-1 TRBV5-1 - CASSLRGSGRSDTEAFF TGCGCCAGCAGCTTGCGAGGATCAGGGAGGTCGGACACTGAAGCTTTCTTT
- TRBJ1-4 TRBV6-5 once CASRGRGFGKLFF TGTGCCAGCCGGGGGCGGGGGTTCGGTAAACTGTTTTTT
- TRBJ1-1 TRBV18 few CASSPQEGNTEAFF TGTGCCAGCTCACCACAGGAGGGGAACACTGAAGCTTTCTTT
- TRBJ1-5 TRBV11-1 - CASSLAPPHRTRNQPQHF TGTGCCAGCAGCTTAGCGCCGCCGCACAGGACCCGAAATCAGCCCCAGCATTTT
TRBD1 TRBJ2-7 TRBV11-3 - CASSPDRGYEQYF TGTGCCAGCAGCCCCGACAGGGGGTACGAGCAGTACTTC
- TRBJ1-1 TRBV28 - CASRISGEAFF TGTGCCAGCAGGATTTCGGGGGAAGCTTTCTTT
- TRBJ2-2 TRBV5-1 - CASSFTPTSTGELFF TGCGCCAGCAGCTTCACCCCTACTAGCACCGGGGAGCTGTTTTTT
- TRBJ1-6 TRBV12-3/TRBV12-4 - CASRRQAGPLHF TGTGCCAGCAGGCGACAAGCCGGTCCCCTCCACTTT
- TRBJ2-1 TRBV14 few CASSQELTGRYNEQFF TGTGCCAGCAGCCAAGAACTAACAGGGCGCTACAATGAGCAGTTCTTC
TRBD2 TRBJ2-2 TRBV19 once CASSIGGQRGNTGELFF TGTGCCAGTAGTATAGGTGGGCAGCGGGGGAACACCGGGGAGCTGTTTTTT
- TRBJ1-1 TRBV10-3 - CAISESNDGLKAFF TGTGCCATCAGTGAGTCAAACGACGGGTTGAAAGCTTTCTTT
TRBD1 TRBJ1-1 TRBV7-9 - CASSTQTGVNTEAFF TGTGCCAGCAGCACCCAGACAGGGGTGAACACTGAAGCTTTCTTT
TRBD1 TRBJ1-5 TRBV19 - CASSSVDRGQNQPQHF TGTGCCAGTAGTTCCGTGGACAGGGGGCAAAATCAGCCCCAGCATTTT
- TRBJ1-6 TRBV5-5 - CASSPGPGVGRLHF TGTGCCAGCAGCCCCGGGCCCGGGGTTGGTAGGCTCCACTTT
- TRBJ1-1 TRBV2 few CASSLQGMNTEAFF TGTGCCAGCAGCCTCCAGGGCATGAACACTGAAGCTTTCTTT
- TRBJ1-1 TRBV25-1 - CASSEYLSEAFF TGTGCCAGCAGTGAATATCTCAGTGAAGCTTTCTTT
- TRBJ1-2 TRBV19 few CASSMRGRNYGYTF TGTGCCAGTAGTATGCGAGGGCGCAACTATGGCTACACCTTC
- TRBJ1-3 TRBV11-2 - CASREGQASGNTIYF TGTGCCAGCAGGGAAGGACAAGCCTCTGGAAACACCATATATTTT
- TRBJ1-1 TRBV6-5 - CASSYFQSSEAFF TGTGCCAGCAGTTACTTTCAGTCTTCTGAAGCTTTCTTT
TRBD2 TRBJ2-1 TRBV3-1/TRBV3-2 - CASSQLGGAYNEQFF TGTGCCAGCAGCCAATTGGGGGGGGCCTACAATGAGCAGTTCTTC
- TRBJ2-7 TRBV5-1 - CASSHDGQLYEQYF TGCGCCAGCAGCCACGACGGACAGCTCTACGAGCAGTACTTC
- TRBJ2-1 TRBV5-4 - CASSSDRLSYNEQFF TGTGCCAGCAGCTCCGACAGACTCTCCTACAATGAGCAGTTCTTC